This entry features one TCR beta chain sequence. The antigen is not known. V lost 3 bases and J 3 bases, leaving 9 bases between the germline ends. The CDR3 runs to 14 residues. The entry originates in a study of CD8 T cells in ankylosing spondylitis. In TCRdb, the 5' RACE reads were re-called with MiXCR into one record per CDR3 protein. The data contain 350,000 to 450,000 distinct CDR3 sequences, 25% to 30% of them singletons. Study outcomes and limitations: Disease-linked clones displayed a CD8+ phenotype and appeared relatively rarely in peripheral blood. In ankylosing spondylitis blood, a motif of about eight highly homologous TCR beta variants appeared characteristic. Matched ankylosing spondylitis synovial fluid reportedly showed significant enrichment of disease-linked clones.

Sequencing was done on a sample of blood, either unsorted or a sorted T cell fraction (not recorded which). The chain recombines TRBV12-3 or TRBV12-4 with TRBJ1-3; D not certain. This receptor was taken from a male donor with ankylosing spondylitis. The CDR3 spells CASSFNLYGNTIYF. The CDR3 nucleotides read TGTGCCAGCAGTTTCAACCTCTATGGAAACACCATATATTTT.